This T cell receptor (beta chain) was profiled in a study of blood T cell repertoires in COVID-19. Study-wide context: Italy, Spain and the United States were the sources of the convalescent and acute COVID-19 samples.

Looked up from germline, CDR1 is SGHTA and CDR2 is FQGNSA. Trimming left V 0 bases short and J 0 bases short, with 12 bases between. This CDR3 contains 16 residues. While infection was still active, Seattle patients were enrolled and then followed longitudinally. Original processing methods: Reference gene primer amplification yielded estimated nucleated cell counts. Profiled with immunoSEQ multiplex PCR; TCRdb holds only in-frame clones, not every one. V and J calls and clone size are those listed in that table; D and trimming were worked out from the DNA. The data contain about 58,000 clones, approximately 80% of them singletons.

This TCR was recovered from a man between 45 and 60 years old with COVID-19, enrolled during active disease. This sequence joins TRBV7-2 and TRBJ2-7; D possibly corresponds to TRBD2 (5 bases). The sequencing input was peripheral blood. CDR3 sequence reads: CASSLARPSLSYEQYF. Written as DNA, the CDR3 is TGTGCCAGCAGCTTAGCGCGGCCTAGCCTCTCCTACGAGCAGTACTTC.